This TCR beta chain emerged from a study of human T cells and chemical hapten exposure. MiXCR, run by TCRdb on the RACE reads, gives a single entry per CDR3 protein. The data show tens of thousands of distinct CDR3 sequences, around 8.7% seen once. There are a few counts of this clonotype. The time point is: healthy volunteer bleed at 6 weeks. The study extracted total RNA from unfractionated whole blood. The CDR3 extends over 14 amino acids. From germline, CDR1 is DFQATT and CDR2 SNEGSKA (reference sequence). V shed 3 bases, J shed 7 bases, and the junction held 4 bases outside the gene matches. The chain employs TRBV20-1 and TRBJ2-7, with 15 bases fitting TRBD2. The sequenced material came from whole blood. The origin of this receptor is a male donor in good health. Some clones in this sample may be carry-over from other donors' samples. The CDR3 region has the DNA TGCAGTGCTAGCTCCGGGACTAGCGGGAGGGAGCAGTACTTC. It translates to CSASSGTSGREQYF.